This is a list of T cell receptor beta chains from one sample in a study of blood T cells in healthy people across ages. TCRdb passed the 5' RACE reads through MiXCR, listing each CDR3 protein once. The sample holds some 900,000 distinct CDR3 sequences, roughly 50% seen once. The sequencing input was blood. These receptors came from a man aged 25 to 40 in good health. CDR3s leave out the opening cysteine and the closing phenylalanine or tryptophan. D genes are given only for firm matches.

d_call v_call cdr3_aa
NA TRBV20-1 SAREQGRTDTQY
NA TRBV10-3 AISEQGQQF
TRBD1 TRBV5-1 ATQPQSGGQGLNTEAF
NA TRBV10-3 AISSVGQHYGYT
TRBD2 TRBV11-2 ASSVGLADTDTQY
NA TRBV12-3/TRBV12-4 ASSLMGGNEKLF
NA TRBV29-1 SVETGLTDTQY
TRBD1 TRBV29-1 SVEDRIGQGDDGYT
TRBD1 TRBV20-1 SARDRGIQETQY
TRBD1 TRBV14 ASSQGGTAMNYGYT
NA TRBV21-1 ASSAGSMDYT
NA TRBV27 ASSLTGNPLGSNQPQH
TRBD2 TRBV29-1 SADRPGLPEQF
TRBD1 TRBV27 ASSRTGYSNQPQH
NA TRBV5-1 ASSLIAGGAF
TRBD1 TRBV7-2 ASSHRQGNYEQY
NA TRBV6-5 AKAPNQPQH
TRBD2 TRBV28 ASSFPPVTSGGLSDTQY
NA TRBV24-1 ATGSGSTNEKLF
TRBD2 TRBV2 ASLDAGTSYNEQF
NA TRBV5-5 ASSLSGVYNEKLF
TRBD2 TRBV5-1 GSSLGGAPSGEQF
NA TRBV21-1 ASELQQQGQGTTGELF
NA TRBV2 ATRRYSLNTEAF
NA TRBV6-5 ASSYGQDGGKNIQY
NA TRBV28 ASSVAGLDMGEKLF
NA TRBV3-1 ASSQGGGGKDTQY
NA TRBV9 ASSVDPDRLGEQY
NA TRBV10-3 AISESGGYSNQPQH
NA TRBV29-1 SASRRGFANEKLF
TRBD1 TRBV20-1 SARTLQGAGEQF
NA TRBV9 ASSETPTLSGELF
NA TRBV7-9 ASGRPGHYEQY
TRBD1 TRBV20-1 SARVGTGRTDTQY
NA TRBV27 ASSLLADPYNEQF
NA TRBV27 ASSSLSRPDNEKLF
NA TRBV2 ASRSDGVAGYT
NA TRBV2 ASSEGTAYYGYT
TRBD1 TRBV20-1 SARETGGGRSPLH
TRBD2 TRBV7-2 ASSFQEWASGGGQY